This T cell receptor (beta chain) was recovered during a study of graft-versus-host responses after intestinal transplantation. Background on the study: Anti-thymocyte globulin was used for induction in all recipients, who then took tacrolimus and steroids for approximately three years.

Overall study findings and caveats: Individuals who had graft-donor T cell macrochimerism had allografts that showed high graft-versus-host to host-versus-graft clonal ratios. Early post-transplant HvG declines tracked with peak circulating GvH clone levels.

The graft tissue was processed, and this released both intraepithelial and lamina propria lymphocytes. A word on this clone: The antigen is undetermined.

Clones were sequenced by immunoSEQ multiplex PCR, and TCRdb holds only the in-frame ones, with some missing. The repertoire holds 20,000 or so clones, with under 75% as singletons. This clonotype originated in a human patient who received an intestinal transplant, so some T cells may come from the graft donor. The input for sequencing was ileum tissue, taken approximately 20 days after intestinal transplant.

CDR3 loop: CASSRESLSYNEQFF. CDR3 sequence (DNA): TGTGCCAGCAGCCGAGAGAGCCTCTCCTACAATGAGCAGTTCTTC. The chain uses TRBV4-2 and TRBJ2-1, with unresolved D. Trimming removed 4 bases at V and 0 bases at J, with 10 bases between. The CDR3 has 15 residues. CDR1 is LGHNA and CDR2 is YNFKEQ in the germline V gene.